This TCR beta chain was captured in a study of T cells in Graves' hyperthyroidism and ophthalmopathy (dated by TCRdb to between 2017 and 2020). Background on the whole study: Peripheral blood was collected at initial diagnosis, before any treatment. To identify distinguishing TCR V-J signatures, a discovery cohort of 100 or so patients was used, comprising roughly 45 with Graves' ophthalmopathy and under 60 with stable Graves' hyperthyroidism. TCR Vbeta CDR3 sequencing of 135 peripheral blood samples (43 ophthalmopathy, 75 hyperthyroidism and around 17 progressor patients) is reported in the paper. The roughly 91 discovery patients were randomly divided into training and test sets at a 7:3 ratio. The study also compared thyroid tissue and blood T-cell repertoires from 5 to 7 Graves' hyperthyroidism patients. After blood sampling, hyperthyroidism patients were treated with methimazole at a starting dose of 30 mg daily, and ophthalmopathy patients were treated with high-dose intravenous methylprednisolone. Whether ophthalmopathy could be predicted prospectively was tested in an independent validation cohort made up of under 20 hyperthyroidism patients plus 17 patients who later progressed to ophthalmopathy.

Including the terminal cysteine and phenylalanine, the CDR3 comprises 13 residues. Only CDR3 DNA is held: 39 bases, read in frame from base 1. The V end loses 0 bases and the J end loses 4 bases, and a stretch of 9 bases separates them. Via the germline V gene (reference sequence), CDR1 is DFQATT and CDR2 SNEGSKA. A few counts support this clonotype. What this receptor recognizes is not known. No quality values exist for individual bases; no much larger clone is one base distant. The TCR beta CDR3 regions were amplified from the RNA transcripts. The first round of RT-PCR for the TCR CDR3 was performed with the HTBI primer set and the Qiagen OneStep RT-PCR kit. Libraries were constructed in a second round of multiplex PCR, after which size selection and purification were carried out. Libraries were sequenced paired-end with 100 bp reads on an Illumina HiSeq2000. The authors' analysis ran thus. SOAPnuke was used to process the raw data, throwing out any read that contained adapters or uncalled bases, had a mean Phred below 15, or lacked an exact constant-primer or identifier match. COPE v1.2.5 was used to merge high-quality paired reads, and clonotypes were defined as unique nucleotide sequences. MiTCR v1.1 was used to align clonotypes to the IMGT TRBV, TRBD and TRBJ reference segments. The analysis was restricted to V-J combinations with a frequency above 0.0001, which together covered about 99% of the repertoires. A TCS score was defined as the ratio of F50 (clonal expansion) to E x V (chaos), with BLOSUM62-based TCRdist applied between CDR3 peptides within each V-J. Welch's t-statistics and random forest reduced fewer than 550 V-J features to 13, which were used in a naive Bayes classifier (R e1071). TCRdb trimmed public reads at Q25 via fastp, called clones via MiXCR and kept in-frame beta chains. For every CDR3 protein sequence, its rows merge into one entry that carries the most common genes and DNA. The V and J calls follow TCRdb's processing rather than the paper's. This sample holds 400,000 to 600,000 distinct CDR3 sequences; approximately 16% were observed only once. Of the sample, about 29% is held by the ten largest clones.

Results and caveats for the whole study, not just this receptor: During validation, the model predicted progression to ophthalmopathy a median of around 6 months ahead of onset, with almost 71% sensitivity and roughly 75% specificity. Sample size was not statistically predetermined, and blinding of investigators to group allocation was not performed. A model built on a 13 V-J signature distinguished ophthalmopathy from stable hyperthyroidism, reaching 85% to 90% sensitivity and under 84% specificity in cross-validation and 80%/75% in testing. Most expanded thyroid clonotypes (frequency above 0.001) were also detected in blood, a finding suggesting that blood repertoires may reflect thyroid immune responses.

Ophthalmopathy patients had moderately to severely active disease, with a Clinical Activity Score of 3 or more, a NOSPECS grade of 4 or more, and a disease duration of less than 3 months. Any patient with an uncontrolled infection, another autoimmune disease, pregnancy or lactation was excluded. Diagnoses were based on clinical symptoms, serum thyroxine and TRAb, thyroid ultrasound and orbital computed tomography. PBMCs were separated from 10 ml of fresh peripheral blood using Ficoll-Paque density gradient centrifugation. Total RNA was extracted using Trizol reagent, and RNA quality was assessed on an Agilent 2100 Bioanalyzer.

This sequence was found in a woman in her 30s with Graves' ophthalmopathy. The sample comprised blood. The chain links TRBV20-1 with TRBJ1-1, with no confidently assigned D gene. Here is the DNA: TGCAGTGCTAGAGATCCGAGGAGCACTGAAGCTTTCTTT. This is translated as CSARDPRSTEAFF.